This TCR beta chain was retrieved from a study of blood T cell repertoires in COVID-19. Study-level information: Both acute and convalescent COVID-19 samples were obtained from the United States, Italy and Spain.

Original data processing: It was from reference gene primer amplification that nucleated cell counts were estimated. The table came from immunoSEQ multiplex PCR; TCRdb's copy has only in-frame clones and leaves some out. From that table come the V and J calls and clone size; the DNA was used to work out D and trimming. Among tens of thousands of clones listed, 70% to 90% were seen once. Germline V gene sequence: CDR1 SGHDN, CDR2 FVKESK. The V gene lost 1 base and the J gene lost 2 bases, with 6 bases spanning the gap. This CDR3 is 14 amino acids long. Sequenced sample: peripheral blood. This sequence originates from a man aged 35-49 years with COVID-19, enrolled during active disease. The chain couples TRBV14 to TRBJ1-3; D perhaps matches TRBD1 (5 bases). CDR3 DNA sequence: TGTGCCAGCAGCCAAGCAGGGACTGGAAACACCATATATTTT. This sequence encodes CASSQAGTGNTIYF. Variable domain in full (rest from reference TRBV14 and TRBJ1-3): EAGVTQFPSHSVIEKGQTVTLRCDPISGHDNLYWYRRVMGKEIKFLLHFVKESKQDESGMPNNRFLAERTGGTYSTLKVQPAELEDSGVYFCASSQAGTGNTIYFGEGSWLTVV.